This entry describes one TCR beta chain. This clone occurred once. There is no known antigen for this receptor. The sample holds no much larger clone one base away, and base qualities are not on file. The sample's time point label, in plain terms: baseline before first vaccination. Samples from vaccinated people were obtained from the UK trials COV001 and COV002, which included a single-blind randomized controlled phase 2/3 trial of AZD1222 (ChAdOx1 nCoV-19) in healthy adults. For TCRbeta chain sequencing, PBMC samples from trial participants were taken at day 0 and at day 28 after the second dose. The sample is drawn from a study of T cell responses to AZD1222 COVID-19 vaccine (dated by TCRdb to the early 2020s). In the study overall: AZD1222 recipients whose second dose came at about 4 weeks and those whose second dose came at about 12 weeks were combined into one group, since spike-specific TCR depth and breadth did not differ between the two schedules. TCR sequencing was performed for 230 to 250 trial participants, of whom approximately 200 were given two doses of AZD1222 and approximately 25 were given two doses of MenACWY control vaccine. Enrollment into the trials was organized by age into subgroups of 18-55, 56-69 and 70-plus years, and those subgroups contained roughly 160, 29 and 62 TCR-sequenced participants, respectively. Study-wide conclusions, independent of this receptor: The 56-69-year group was small, and its depth increase did not reach significance, likely because of low power. Vaccine-associated CD4 TCRs spanned the whole spike protein, with dominant responses in regions 160-218 and 743-854. Participants were mostly white British, with more females than males. The authors suggested clonal diversity may have been underestimated. After two AZD1222 doses, both the breadth and the depth of spike-specific TCRs were significantly higher than at day 0 and than in MenACWY recipients. Conclusions about previously exposed vaccinees are limited, since just a handful of AZD1222 recipients were seropositive for SARS-CoV-2 at baseline. Epitopes outside the regions mutated in the B.1.351 and B.1.1.7 variants were reportedly recognized by nearly half of the unique spike-specific TCRs. Because no day 14 peak-response samples were available, the repertoires could be characterized only after the peak T cell response.

The CDR3 regions of human TCRbeta chains were analyzed by immunosequencing. The original methods were these. TCRs in the repertoires were compared against a reference library of SARS-CoV-2-specific TCRs that had been generated with the MIRA antigen-specificity platform. Breadth was defined as the fraction of unique TCRs that were SARS-CoV-2-associated, and depth was defined as the fraction of total T cells that were SARS-CoV-2-associated. Using the MIRA data, every spike-specific TCR was mapped to the spike region that the TCR reacted to and assigned to either a CD4 or a CD8 class. Log10-transformed breadth and depth values were compared by one-way ANOVA with Sidak's multiple comparisons tests. TCRdb limited this immuneACCESS table to in-frame rearrangements with V and J called. A share of clones is missing; checked studies link under half to unresolved V genes, and the rest is unexplained. V and J calls and clone size are those listed in that table; D and trimming were worked out from the DNA. The sample records 150,000 to 160,000 clones, over 75% of which are singletons. Of the sample, around 1.9% falls within the top ten clones.

V is pared back by 5 bases and J by 0 bases, with 10 bases lying between the germline termini. CDR1 is given as SGHTA and CDR2 as FQGNSA, both from the germline V gene. Spanning cysteine to phenylalanine, the CDR3 consists of 14 amino acids. Only CDR3 DNA is held: 42 bases, read in frame from base 1. The sample consisted of peripheral blood, taken on day 0 of AZD1222 vaccination. The clonotype comes from an adult in good health. Recombination connected TRBV7-2 to TRBJ1-1; TRBD1 is a possible D gene, resting on 6 matching bases. In nucleotide form, the sequence is TGTGCCAGCAGCCCACAGGGCATGAACACTGAAGCTTTCTTT. It translates to CASSPQGMNTEAFF. The variable domain in full, with residues beyond the CDR3 obtained from the reference TRBV7-2 and TRBJ1-1 genes, is GAGVSQSPSNKVTEKGKDVELRCDPISGHTALYWYRQSLGQGLEFLIYFQGNSAPDKSGLPSDRFSAERTGGSVSTLTIQRTQQEDSAVYLCASSPQGMNTEAFFGQGTRLTVV.